This TCR beta chain is from a study of T cell responses to AZD1222 COVID-19 vaccine. Libraries were prepared by immunoSEQ multiplex PCR; TCRdb keeps only in-frame clonotypes and omits some of them. The data hold roughly 100,000 clones, with roughly 84% observed a single time. General study results and limits: At 160-218 and 743-854, vaccine-associated CD4 TCRs were dominant, and they spanned spike. Nearly half of the spike-specific TCRs reportedly recognize variant regions that carry no mutations. Baseline testing showed seropositivity in only a handful of AZD1222 recipients. Clonal diversity was possibly underestimated, and white British individuals and females predominated among donors.

This clone was detected only a few times. Its specificity is not known. Trimming cost V 8 bases and J 3 bases, with 11 bases left between them. The CDR3 is 12 amino acids. Germline V gene data show CDR1 as SEHNR and CDR2 as FQNEAQ (reference sequence). The chain uses TRBV7-9 and TRBJ2-7; perhaps TRBD2 as D (5 bases). Here the sequenced sample was peripheral blood, taken on day 0 of AZD1222 vaccination. The receptor comes from an adult in good health. The CDR3 DNA sequence: TGTGCCAGCGGAGGACGGAGCTACGAGCAGTACTTC. Translating gives CASGGRSYEQYF.